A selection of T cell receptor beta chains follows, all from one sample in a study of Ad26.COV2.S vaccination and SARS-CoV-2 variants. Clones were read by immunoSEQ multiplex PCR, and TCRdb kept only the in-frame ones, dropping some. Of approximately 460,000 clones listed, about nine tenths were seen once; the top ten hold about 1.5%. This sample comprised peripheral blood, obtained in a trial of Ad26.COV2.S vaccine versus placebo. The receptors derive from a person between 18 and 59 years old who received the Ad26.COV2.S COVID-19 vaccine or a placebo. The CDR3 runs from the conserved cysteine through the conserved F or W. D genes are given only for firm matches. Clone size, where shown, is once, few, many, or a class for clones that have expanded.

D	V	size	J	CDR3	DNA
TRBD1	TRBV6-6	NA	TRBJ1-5	CASSYEGTGWQPQHF	TGTGCCAGCAGTTACGAAGGGACAGGGTGGCAGCCCCAGCATTTT
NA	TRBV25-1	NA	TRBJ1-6	CASRGVGFYNSPLHF	TGTGCCAGCAGGGGGGTTGGTTTCTATAATTCACCCCTCCACTTT
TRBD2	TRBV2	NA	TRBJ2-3	CASSVGGSGGYTQYF	TGTGCCAGCAGTGTTGGTGGTTCCGGGGGGTATACGCAGTATTTT
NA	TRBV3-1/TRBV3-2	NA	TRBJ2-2	CASSQASANTGELFF	TGTGCCAGCAGCCAAGCTAGCGCGAACACCGGGGAGCTGTTTTTT
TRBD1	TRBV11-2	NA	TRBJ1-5	CASSPDRGNQPQHF	TGTGCCAGCAGCCCCGACAGGGGGAATCAGCCCCAGCATTTT
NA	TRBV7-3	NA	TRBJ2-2	CASSFGGPNTGELFF	TGTGCCAGCAGCTTCGGGGGGCCGAACACCGGGGAGCTGTTTTTT
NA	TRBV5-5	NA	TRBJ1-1	CASSLHTSNTEAFF	TGTGCCAGCAGCTTGCATACTTCGAACACTGAAGCTTTCTTT
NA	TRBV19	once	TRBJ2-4	CPPSSGAVAKNIQYF	TGTCCACCTTCATCGGGGGCAGTAGCCAAAAACATTCAGTACTTC
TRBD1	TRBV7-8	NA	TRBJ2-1	CASSQAGTAVGEQFF	TGTGCCAGCAGCCAAGCCGGGACAGCTGTCGGGGAGCAGTTCTTC
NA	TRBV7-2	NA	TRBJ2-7	CASSPPPLGFEQYF	TGTGCCAGCAGCCCACCCCCACTAGGATTCGAGCAGTACTTC
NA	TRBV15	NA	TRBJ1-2	CATSRGRGRTNYGYTF	TGTGCCACCAGCAGAGGGCGGGGCCGGACCAACTATGGCTACACCTTC
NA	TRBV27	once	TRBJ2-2	CASSVRGSTGELFF	TGTGCCAGCAGTGTTCGTGGGAGCACCGGGGAGCTGTTTTTT
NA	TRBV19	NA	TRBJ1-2	CASSPYPAGSRANYGYTF	TGTGCCAGTAGTCCCTATCCTGCAGGGTCCAGAGCTAACTATGGCTACACCTTC
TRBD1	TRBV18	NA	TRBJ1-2	CASSPPYSQTGEDGYTF	TGTGCCAGCTCACCACCGTATTCCCAAACAGGGGAGGATGGCTACACCTTC
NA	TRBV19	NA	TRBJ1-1	CASSISGNSRLNTEAFF	TGTGCCAGTAGTATATCGGGGAACAGTCGCCTGAACACTGAAGCTTTCTTT
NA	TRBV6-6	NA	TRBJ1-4	CASSRGLLGAGEKLFF	TGTGCCAGCAGTCGCGGCTTGTTGGGGGCTGGTGAAAAACTGTTTTTT